This entry features one TCR beta chain sequence. This entry is derived from a study of T cells after yellow fever vaccination. Using its own MiXCR run on the 5' RACE reads, TCRdb lists one record per CDR3 protein. In the table there are about 350,000 distinct CDR3 sequences, 8.1% of which are singletons. The sequences come from PBMCs, collected roughly 45 days after the first yellow fever vaccination. This receptor was identified in a man aged 18 to 35 who received the YFV17D yellow fever vaccine.

In DNA, the CDR3 is TGTGCCAGCAGTTTAGTGATAGGATCATGGGAGACCCAGTACTTC. Its protein product is CASSLVIGSWETQYF. The chain has TRBV28 and TRBJ2-5; unclear D gene. The CDR3 runs to 15 residues. Germline assignment: CDR1 MDHEN and CDR2 SYDVKM. V shed 2 bases and J shed 5 bases, with 15 bases lying between them.